This TCR beta chain was observed in a study of blood T cell repertoires in COVID-19. About the study: Acute and convalescent COVID-19 samples came from the United States, Italy and Spain. In each case, the material was cDNA or gDNA derived from T cells, B-cell-depleted T cells, or PBMCs.

Source study methods: Reference gene primer amplification gave estimated nucleated cell counts. The method was immunoSEQ multiplex PCR; TCRdb's version includes in-frame clones alone and lacks a portion of them. The V and J calls and the clone size are those of that table, but D and trimming were determined from the DNA. The sample carries about 88,000 clones, 75% to 90% recorded once. V trimming: 4 bases; J trimming: 0 bases; junction bases outside the gene matches: 10. Per the germline V gene, CDR1 is KGHDR and CDR2 is SFDVKD. CDR3 length equals 18 residues. The sequence derives from a man at least 80 years old with acute or convalescent COVID-19. Input material: peripheral blood. The chain is built from TRBV24-1 and TRBJ2-1, with 8 nucleotides matching TRBD2. In nucleotides, the CDR3 is TGTGCCACCAGTGACTCCCGGACTAGCCTAAGCTCCTACAATGAGCAGTTCTTC. Translated: CATSDSRTSLSSYNEQFF.